These 26 T cell receptor beta chains share one sample of origin, sequenced in a study of blood T cell repertoires in COVID-19. Data came from immunoSEQ multiplex PCR; TCRdb stores just in-frame clones and leaves some out. The sample lists about 200,000 clones, 65% to 90% occurring once. Material: PBMCs or T cells enriched from blood (not recorded which). Source of these receptors: a man in his forties who had recovered from COVID-19.

This chain uses TRBV10-1 with TRBJ2-2; 8 bases match TRBD2. Per the germline V gene, CDR1 is WNHNN and CDR2 is SYGVQD (reference sequence). The CDR3 totals 15 residues. The V segment lost 2 bases and the J segment 5 bases; nucleotides outside the gene matches: 4. The DNA for the CDR3 is TGCGCCAGCAGTGAGAGGGGACTAGGGACCGGGGAGCTGTTTTTT. Its protein product is CASSERGLGTGELFF.

The rearrangement uses TRBV5-1 and TRBJ1-6; TRBD1 matches at 8 bases. The ends lost 4 bases at V and 8 bases at J; junction bases unmatched: 8. Germline CDR1 SGHRS, CDR2 YFSETQ. CDR3 length equals 15 residues. CDR3 in amino acids: CASSASDRGDSPLHF. The CDR3, as DNA: TGCGCCAGCAGCGCTAGTGACAGGGGAGATTCACCCCTCCACTTT.

The V call is TRBV28, the J call TRBJ1-1; D call uncertain. Germline assignment: CDR1 MDHEN and CDR2 SYDVKM. Trimming left V 0 bases short and J 4 bases short, with 9 bases between. This CDR3 has 14 amino acids. For the CDR3, the DNA is TGTGCCAGCAGTTTATGGAGGGAAGGCACTGAAGCTTTCTTT. Protein: CASSLWREGTEAFF. Full variable domain (outside the CDR3, taken from reference TRBV28 and TRBJ1-1): DVKVTQSSRYLVKRTGEKVFLECVQDMDHENMFWYRQDPGLGLRLIYFSYDVKMKEKGDIPEGYSVSREKKERFSLILESASTNQTSMYLCASSLWREGTEAFFGQGTRLTVV.

The chain uses TRBV18 and TRBJ1-2, with TRBD1 as a possible D gene (5 bases). V was clipped by 8 bases and J by 0 bases, with 13 bases between them. The CDR3 spans 14 residues. The germline V gene encodes CDR1 KGHSH and CDR2 LQKENI. CDR3 sequence: CASTASTANYGYTF. Here the CDR3 DNA reads TGTGCCAGCACCGCTTCGACAGCTAACTATGGCTACACCTTC.

This chain links TRBV7-8 with TRBJ2-7; D is perhaps TRBD1 (6 bases). Trimming cost V 3 bases and J 6 bases, with 9 bases left between them. CDR1 and CDR2 (germline): SGHVS, FQNEAQ. This CDR3 comprises 12 residues. CDR3 sequence reads: CASSFKGGEQYF. CDR3 nucleotide sequence: TGTGCCAGCAGCTTTAAAGGGGGCGAGCAGTACTTC.

The chain joins TRBV14 to TRBJ2-7, with D hard to call. Trimming stripped 0 bases from V and 7 bases from J, with 13 bases between. This CDR3 is 14 amino acids long. Germline values: CDR1 SGHDN, CDR2 FVKESK. CDR3 coding DNA: TGTGCCAGCAGCCAAGATGTGTGGCCAGCGGAGCAGTACGTC. Its protein is CASSQDVWPAEQYV.

The V gene is TRBV6-5, the J gene TRBJ2-7; D call uncertain. Germline V gene sequence: CDR1 MNHEY, CDR2 SVGAGI. Trimming cost V 0 bases and J 2 bases, with 11 bases left between them. This CDR3 region has 15 residues. The CDR3 loop reads CASSYSFLEAYEQYF. CDR3 coding DNA: TGTGCCAGCAGTTACTCCTTTTTAGAGGCCTACGAGCAGTACTTC.

J is TRBJ1-1 and V is TRBV14; 9 positions match TRBD1. With 1 base clipped from V and 1 base from J, the junction kept 10 bases outside the gene matches. The CDR3 sequence is 18 residues long. CDR1 is SGHDN and CDR2 is FVKESK in the germline V gene. CDR3 DNA: TGTGCCAGCAGCCAAGGGGGACAGGGACGGACATGGAACACTGAAGCTTTCTTT. Protein: CASSQGGQGRTWNTEAFF. The full variable domain, its missing parts supplied by reference TRBV14 and TRBJ1-1, is EAGVTQFPSHSVIEKGQTVTLRCDPISGHDNLYWYRRVMGKEIKFLLHFVKESKQDESGMPNNRFLAERTGGTYSTLKVQPAELEDSGVYFCASSQGGQGRTWNTEAFFGQGTRLTVV.

The V call is TRBV12-3 or TRBV12-4, the J call TRBJ2-5, with D possibly matching TRBD1 (6 bases). The CDR3 is 13 residues long. V gave up 3 bases and J gave up 2 bases, with 7 bases separating them. In nucleotides, the CDR3 is TGTGCCAGCAGTTTGGACAGACAAGAGACCCAGTACTTC. Its translation: CASSLDRQETQYF.

The V gene is TRBV7-8, the J gene TRBJ1-6, with 10 bases fitting TRBD1. Trimming at V came to 6 bases and at J to 5 bases, leaving 4 bases not matched to a gene. Germline V gene lookup returns CDR1 SGHVS and CDR2 FQNEAQ. The CDR3 sequence is 15 residues long. The CDR3 nucleotides read TGTGCCAGCAGGTTCGGGACAGGGGATAATTCACCCCTCCACTTT. Its translation: CASRFGTGDNSPLHF.

This clone was observed a handful of times. J is TRBJ2-1 and V is TRBV20-1; D may be TRBD2 (6 bases). Germline assignment: CDR1 DFQATT and CDR2 SNEGSKA (reference sequence). Trimming removed 5 bases from V and 4 bases from J, with 6 bases in between. The CDR3 is made up of 11 amino acids. CDR3 in amino acids: CSAGTYNEQFF. For the CDR3, the DNA is TGCAGTGCTGGGACTTACAATGAGCAGTTCTTC.

This clone has just one count. V and J are TRBV7-3 and TRBJ2-3; possibly TRBD2 for D (5 bases). V lost 6 bases, J lost 3 bases, and 13 bases lay in between. Germline CDR1 is SGHTA and CDR2 is FQGTGA. The CDR3 sequence is 14 residues long. The CDR3, as DNA: TGTGCCAGCAGTCACGATCCGGGAACAGATACGCAGTATTTT. Protein sequence: CASSHDPGTDTQYF.

This clone was seen just once. The chain recombines TRBV24-1 with TRBJ2-3, with 7 bases identical to TRBD1. This CDR3 is 14 amino acids long. Germline CDR1 KGHDR, CDR2 SFDVKD. The V segment lost 8 bases and the J segment 2 bases; nucleotides outside the gene matches: 6. CDR3 sequence: CATKGAALTDTQYF. The DNA of the CDR3 is TGTGCCACCAAGGGGGCAGCCCTCACAGATACGCAGTATTTT.

This chain uses TRBV5-6 with TRBJ2-3; D unclear. Germline V CDR1 and CDR2: SGHDT, YYEEEE. CDR3 size: 14 residues. V lost 0 bases, J lost 2 bases, and 7 bases lay in between. The CDR3 DNA follows: TGTGCCAGCAGCTTGGTTCGGTTCACAGATACGCAGTATTTT. Translated: CASSLVRFTDTQYF.

The chain links TRBV4-2 to TRBJ2-5, with D tentatively TRBD2 (5 bases). V gave up 3 bases and J gave up 4 bases, with 12 bases separating them. The CDR3 runs 14 residues. Germline V gives CDR1 LGHNA, CDR2 YNFKEQ. In nucleotides, the CDR3 is TGTGCCAGCAGCCAGCCGTTTGGAGGAGAGACCCAGTACTTC. It translates to CASSQPFGGETQYF.

The chain uses TRBV4-3 and TRBJ2-1, with 7 bases fitting TRBD1. The CDR3 length is 13 residues. The ends lost 5 bases at V and 7 bases at J; junction bases unmatched: 5. Germline CDR1 is LGHNA and CDR2 is YSLEER. The CDR3 DNA is TGCGCCAGCAGCTGGTCGACAGGGAATGAGCAGTTCTTC. It specifies CASSWSTGNEQFF.

CDR3 DNA: TGTGCCAGTAGCCCCGGGACAGGGGCTCTCGAGCAGTACGTC. This sequence encodes CASSPGTGALEQYV. J is TRBJ2-7 and V is TRBV19; 10 nucleotides match TRBD1. Germline V gene lookup returns CDR1 LNHDA and CDR2 SQIVND (reference sequence). The CDR3 length is 14 residues. Trimming cost V 6 bases and J 6 bases; bases outside gene matches: 8.

V gene TRBV7-9 combines with J gene TRBJ1-1; D may be TRBD1 (5 bases). CDR1 and CDR2 from the germline V gene are SEHNR and FQNEAQ (reference sequence). Trimming removed 1 base from V and 5 bases from J, with 11 bases in between. This CDR3 spans 14 amino acids. The CDR3 loop reads CASSLGRGRTEAFF. The CDR3 DNA sequence: TGTGCCAGCAGCTTAGGTAGGGGCCGGACTGAAGCTTTCTTT.

CDR3 sequence: CASSDRTGQETQYF. CDR3 coding DNA: TGTGCCAGCAGTGATAGGACAGGGCAAGAGACCCAGTACTTC. The genes are TRBV2 and TRBJ2-5, with 8 bases matching TRBD1. The ends lost 3 bases at V and 2 bases at J; junction bases unmatched: 2. Germline-derived CDR1 and CDR2 are SNHLY and FYNNEI. The CDR3 runs 14 residues.

The chain joins TRBV28 to TRBJ1-5; the match to TRBD1 covers 8 bases. This CDR3 has 15 amino acids. CDR1 and CDR2 from the germline V gene are MDHEN and SYDVKM. Losses at the gene ends were 5 bases for V and 4 bases for J; bases not matched to a gene: 7. This CDR3 reads CASSGGQGRNQPQHF. CDR3 in DNA: TGTGCCAGCAGTGGAGGACAGGGCAGGAATCAGCCCCAGCATTTT. The complete variable domain, with remaining parts taken from reference TRBV28 and TRBJ1-5, reads DVKVTQSSRYLVKRTGEKVFLECVQDMDHENMFWYRQDPGLGLRLIYFSYDVKMKEKGDIPEGYSVSREKKERFSLILESASTNQTSMYLCASSGGQGRNQPQHFGDGTRLSIL.

V gene TRBV19 combines with J gene TRBJ1-5; possible D gene TRBD1, 6 bases. V shed 7 bases and J shed 1 base, with 11 bases lying between them. CDR3 size: 14 residues. Germline CDR1 and CDR2: LNHDA and SQIVND (reference sequence). CDR3 sequence: CASKSGQSNQPQHF. The CDR3, as DNA: TGTGCCAGTAAAAGCGGACAGAGCAATCAGCCCCAGCATTTT.

V gene TRBV5-1 combines with J gene TRBJ2-6; a weak D match, TRBD1 (6 bases). The CDR3 spans 16 residues. The V gene's germline CDR1 is SGHRS and CDR2 YFSETQ. The ends were cut back, 1 base at V and 2 bases at J, with 10 bases in the middle. The CDR3 is CASSLTGFAGANVLTF. CDR3 coding DNA: TGCGCCAGCAGCTTGACAGGGTTCGCTGGGGCCAACGTCCTGACTTTC.

The chain is built from TRBV28 and TRBJ2-5; no clear D gene. V was pared by 8 bases and J by 2 bases, with 3 bases between. The CDR3 has 10 residues. CDR1 is MDHEN and CDR2 is SYDVKM in the germline V gene. DNA of the CDR3: TGTGCCAGCGCGCAAGAGACCCAGTACTTC. Translating it yields CASAQETQYF.

The V and J genes are TRBV6-5 and TRBJ2-2, with TRBD1 as a possible D gene (6 bases). The germline CDR1 and CDR2 sequences are MNHEY and SVGAGI. This CDR3 contains 13 residues. V was clipped by 2 bases and J by 6 bases, with 7 bases between them. The DNA of the CDR3 is TGTGCCAGCAGTTACGGGGGCGCCGGGGAGCTGTTTTTT. Translated: CASSYGGAGELFF.

V gene TRBV5-1 combines with J gene TRBJ2-7; 10 nucleotides match TRBD2. This CDR3 spans 18 amino acids. J was trimmed by 1 base and V by 0 bases; bases with no gene match: 10. Germline V gene data show CDR1 as SGHRS and CDR2 as YFSETQ. The CDR3 DNA is TGCGCCAGCAGCTTGGAGGCTAGCGGGAGAATGGGGTCCTACGAGCAGTACTTC. This encodes CASSLEASGRMGSYEQYF.

In its sample, this clone was seen a few times. This rearrangement joins TRBV5-1 to TRBJ2-3; tentatively, D is TRBD1 (6 bases). Trimming took off 0 bases at V and 4 bases at J, with 9 bases between the two ends. Germline CDR1 is SGHRS and CDR2 is YFSETQ. The CDR3 has 14 amino acids. This CDR3 reads CASSLAPGADTQYF. CDR3 DNA: TGCGCCAGCAGCTTGGCCCCAGGGGCAGATACGCAGTATTTT.